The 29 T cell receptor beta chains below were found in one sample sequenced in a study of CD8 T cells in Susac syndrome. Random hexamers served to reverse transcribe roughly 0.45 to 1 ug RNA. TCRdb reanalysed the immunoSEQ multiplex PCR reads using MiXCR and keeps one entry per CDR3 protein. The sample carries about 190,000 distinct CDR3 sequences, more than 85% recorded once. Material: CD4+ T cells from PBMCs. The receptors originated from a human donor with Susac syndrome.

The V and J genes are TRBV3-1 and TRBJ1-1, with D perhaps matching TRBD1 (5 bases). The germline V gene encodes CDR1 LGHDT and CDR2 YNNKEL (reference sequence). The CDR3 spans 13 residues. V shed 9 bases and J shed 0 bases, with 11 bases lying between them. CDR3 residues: CASTGPMNTEAFF. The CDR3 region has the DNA TGTGCCAGTACAGGACCCATGAACACTGAAGCTTTCTTT.

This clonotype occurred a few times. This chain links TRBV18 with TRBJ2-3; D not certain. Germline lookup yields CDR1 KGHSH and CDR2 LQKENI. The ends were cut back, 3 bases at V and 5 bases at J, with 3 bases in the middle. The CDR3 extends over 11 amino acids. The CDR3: CASSPRDTQYF. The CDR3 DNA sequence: TGTGCCAGCTCACCCAGAGATACGCAGTATTTT.

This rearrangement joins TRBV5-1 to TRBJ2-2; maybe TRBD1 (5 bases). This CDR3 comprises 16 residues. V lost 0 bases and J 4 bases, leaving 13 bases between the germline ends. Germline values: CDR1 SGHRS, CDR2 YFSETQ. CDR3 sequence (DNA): TGCGCCAGCAGCTTGGCTCCCAGGGAAAGCACCGGGGAGCTGTTTTTT. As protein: CASSLAPRESTGELFF.

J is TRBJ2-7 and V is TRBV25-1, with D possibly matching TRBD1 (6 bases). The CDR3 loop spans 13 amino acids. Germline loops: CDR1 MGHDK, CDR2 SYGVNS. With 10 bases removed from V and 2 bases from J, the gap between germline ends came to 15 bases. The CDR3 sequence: CATSEQGTYEQYF. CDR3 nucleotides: TGTGCCACATCCGAACAGGGAACCTACGAGCAGTACTTC.

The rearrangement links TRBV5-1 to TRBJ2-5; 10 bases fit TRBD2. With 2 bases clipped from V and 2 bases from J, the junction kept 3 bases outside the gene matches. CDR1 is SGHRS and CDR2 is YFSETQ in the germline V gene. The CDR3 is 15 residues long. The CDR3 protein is CASSFQRGGQETQYF. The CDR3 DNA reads TGCGCCAGCAGCTTTCAGCGGGGGGGACAAGAGACCCAGTACTTC.

Here the CDR3 reads CASRTLATNTGELFF. CDR3 coding DNA: TGTGCCAGCAGGACTCTAGCCACGAACACCGGGGAGCTGTTTTTT. The rearrangement joins TRBV11-2 to TRBJ2-2; D is perhaps TRBD2 (5 bases). This CDR3 is 15 amino acids long. Trimming removed 6 bases at V and 0 bases at J, with 11 bases between. Germline CDR1 reads SGHAT; CDR2 reads FQNNGV.

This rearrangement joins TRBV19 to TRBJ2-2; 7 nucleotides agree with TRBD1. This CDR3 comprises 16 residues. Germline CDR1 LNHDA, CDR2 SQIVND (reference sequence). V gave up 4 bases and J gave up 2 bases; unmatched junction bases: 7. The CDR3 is CASSTHDRANTGELFF. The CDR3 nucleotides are TGTGCCAGTAGTACTCACGACAGGGCTAACACCGGGGAGCTGTTTTTT.

The CDR3 DNA reads as TGTGCCACCACTTTGGTTGGGAACACTGAAGCTTTCTTT. Its protein product is CATTLVGNTEAFF. This rearrangement joins TRBV10-3 to TRBJ1-1; no firm D call. The V end was cut by 10 bases, the J end by 1 base, with 13 bases between. This CDR3 comprises 13 residues. Germline CDR1 reads ENHRY; CDR2 reads SYGVKD.

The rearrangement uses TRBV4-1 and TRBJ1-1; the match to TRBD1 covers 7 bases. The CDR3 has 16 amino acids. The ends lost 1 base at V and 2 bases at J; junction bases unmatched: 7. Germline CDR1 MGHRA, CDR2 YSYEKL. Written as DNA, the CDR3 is TGCGCCAGCAGCCAAGCTTCGACAGGGATAAACACTGAAGCTTTCTTT. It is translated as CASSQASTGINTEAFF.

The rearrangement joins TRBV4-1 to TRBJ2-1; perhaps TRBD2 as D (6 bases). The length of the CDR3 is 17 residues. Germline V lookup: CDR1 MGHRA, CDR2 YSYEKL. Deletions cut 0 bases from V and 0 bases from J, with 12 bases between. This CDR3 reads CASSQEGGISSYNEQFF. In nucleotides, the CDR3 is TGCGCCAGCAGCCAAGAGGGCGGGATTAGCTCCTACAATGAGCAGTTCTTC.

In nucleotides, the CDR3 is TGTGCCAACGAACGAGCAGGGGCTTCACCCCTCCACTTT. It is translated as CANERAGASPLHF. This sequence joins TRBV6-5 and TRBJ1-6, with D tentatively TRBD1 (6 bases). V gave up 10 bases and J gave up 9 bases, with 16 bases separating them. The germline CDR1 and CDR2 sequences are MNHEY and SVGAGI. The CDR3 is 13 residues long.

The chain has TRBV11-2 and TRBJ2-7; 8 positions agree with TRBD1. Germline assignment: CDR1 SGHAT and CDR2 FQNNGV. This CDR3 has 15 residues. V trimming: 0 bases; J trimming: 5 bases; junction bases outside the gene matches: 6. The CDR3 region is CASSLEWTGTHEQYF. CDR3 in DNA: TGTGCCAGCAGCTTAGAATGGACAGGGACACACGAGCAGTACTTC.

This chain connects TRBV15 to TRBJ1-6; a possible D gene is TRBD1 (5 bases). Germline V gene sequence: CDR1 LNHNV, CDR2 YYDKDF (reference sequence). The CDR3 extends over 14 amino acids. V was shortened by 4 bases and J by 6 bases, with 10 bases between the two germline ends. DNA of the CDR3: TGTGCCACCAGCACCGCGGGACTTAATTCACCCCTCCACTTT. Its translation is CATSTAGLNSPLHF.

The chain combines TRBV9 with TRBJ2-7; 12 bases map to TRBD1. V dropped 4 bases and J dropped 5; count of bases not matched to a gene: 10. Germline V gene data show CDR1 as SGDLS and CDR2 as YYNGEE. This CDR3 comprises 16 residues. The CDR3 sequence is CASSSKPGQGANEQYF. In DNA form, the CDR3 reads TGTGCCAGCAGCTCCAAACCGGGACAGGGGGCAAACGAGCAGTACTTC.

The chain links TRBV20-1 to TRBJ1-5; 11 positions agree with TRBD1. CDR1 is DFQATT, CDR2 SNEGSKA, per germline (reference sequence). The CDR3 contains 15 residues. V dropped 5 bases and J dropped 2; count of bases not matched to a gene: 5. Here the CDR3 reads CSAARTGGRNQPQHF. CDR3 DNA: TGCAGTGCTGCCCGGACAGGGGGCCGCAATCAGCCCCAGCATTTT.

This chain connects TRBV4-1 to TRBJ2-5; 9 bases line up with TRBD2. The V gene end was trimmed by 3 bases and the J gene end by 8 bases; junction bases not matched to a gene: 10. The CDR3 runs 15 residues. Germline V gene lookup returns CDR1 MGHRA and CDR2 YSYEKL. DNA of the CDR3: TGCGCCAGCAGCCATGTCCTAGCGGGGCCTCTCACCCAGTACTTC. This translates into CASSHVLAGPLTQYF.

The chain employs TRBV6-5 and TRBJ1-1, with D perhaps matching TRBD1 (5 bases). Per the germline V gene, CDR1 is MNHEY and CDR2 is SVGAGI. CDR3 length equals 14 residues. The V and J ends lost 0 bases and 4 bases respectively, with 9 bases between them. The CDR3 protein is CASSYSQRGTEAFF. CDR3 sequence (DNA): TGTGCCAGCAGTTACTCACAGAGGGGCACTGAAGCTTTCTTT.

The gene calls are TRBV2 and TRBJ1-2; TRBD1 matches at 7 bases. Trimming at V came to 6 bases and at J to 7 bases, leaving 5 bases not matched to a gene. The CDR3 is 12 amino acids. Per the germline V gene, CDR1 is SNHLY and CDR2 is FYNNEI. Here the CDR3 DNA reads TGTGCCAGCAGACGACAGGGCTCTGGCTACACCTTC. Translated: CASRRQGSGYTF.

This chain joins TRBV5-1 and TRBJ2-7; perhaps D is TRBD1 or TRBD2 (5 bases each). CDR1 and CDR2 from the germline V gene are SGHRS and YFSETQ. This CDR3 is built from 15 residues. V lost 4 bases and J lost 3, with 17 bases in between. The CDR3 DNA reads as TGCGCCAGCAGCGGGAACCCAGGGACCGGCTACGAGCAGTACTTC. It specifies CASSGNPGTGYEQYF.

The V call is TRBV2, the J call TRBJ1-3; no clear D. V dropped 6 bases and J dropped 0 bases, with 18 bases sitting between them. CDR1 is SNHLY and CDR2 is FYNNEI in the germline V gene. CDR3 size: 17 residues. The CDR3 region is CASSLQAGPLSGNTIYF. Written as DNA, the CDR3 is TGTGCCAGCAGCCTTCAAGCTGGACCGCTCTCTGGAAACACCATATATTTT.

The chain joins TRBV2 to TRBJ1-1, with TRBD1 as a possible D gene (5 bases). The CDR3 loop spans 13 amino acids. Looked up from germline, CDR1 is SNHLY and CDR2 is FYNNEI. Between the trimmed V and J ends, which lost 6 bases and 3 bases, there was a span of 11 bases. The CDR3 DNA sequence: TGTGCCAGCAGGGGGGGTCGGGACACTGAAGCTTTCTTT. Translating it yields CASRGGRDTEAFF.

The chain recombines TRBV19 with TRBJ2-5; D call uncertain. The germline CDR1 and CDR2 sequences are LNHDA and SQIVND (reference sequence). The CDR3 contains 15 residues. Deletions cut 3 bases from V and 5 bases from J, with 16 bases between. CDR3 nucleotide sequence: TGTGCCAGTAGTATCTGGGGTTCTAACGCCGAGACCCAGTACTTC. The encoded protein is CASSIWGSNAETQYF.

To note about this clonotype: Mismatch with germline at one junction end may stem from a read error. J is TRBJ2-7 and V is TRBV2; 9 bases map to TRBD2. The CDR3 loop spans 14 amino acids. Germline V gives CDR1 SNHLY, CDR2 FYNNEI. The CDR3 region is CANSEDISGGGKYF. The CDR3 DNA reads TGTGCCAACAGTGAAGATATTAGCGGGGGCGGAAAGTACTTC.

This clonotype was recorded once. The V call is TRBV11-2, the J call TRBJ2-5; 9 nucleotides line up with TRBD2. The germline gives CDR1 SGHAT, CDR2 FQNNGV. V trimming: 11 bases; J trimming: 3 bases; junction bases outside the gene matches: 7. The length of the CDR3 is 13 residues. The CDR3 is CASSSGVKETQYF. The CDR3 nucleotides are TGTGCCTCCTCTAGCGGGGTAAAAGAGACCCAGTACTTC.

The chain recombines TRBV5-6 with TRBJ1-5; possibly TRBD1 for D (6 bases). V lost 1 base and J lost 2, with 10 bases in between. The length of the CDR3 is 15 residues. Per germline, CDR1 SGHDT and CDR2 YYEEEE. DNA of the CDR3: TGTGCCAGCAGCTTGACCAGGACAGGCAATCAGCCCCAGCATTTT. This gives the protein CASSLTRTGNQPQHF.

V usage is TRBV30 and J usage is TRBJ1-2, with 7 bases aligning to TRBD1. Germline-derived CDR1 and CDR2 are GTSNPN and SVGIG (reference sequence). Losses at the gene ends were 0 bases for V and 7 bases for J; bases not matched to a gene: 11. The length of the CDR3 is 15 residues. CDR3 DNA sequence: TGTGCCTGGAGTGTTCGCCGAGGGGGCGCGGGTGGCTACACCTTC. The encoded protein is CAWSVRRGGAGGYTF. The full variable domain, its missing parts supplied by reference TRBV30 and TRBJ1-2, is SQTIHQWPATLVQPVGSPLSLECTVEGTSNPNLYWYRQAAGRGLQLLFYSVGIGQISSEVPQNLSASRPQDRQFILSSKKLLLSDSGFYLCAWSVRRGGAGGYTFGSGTRLTVV.

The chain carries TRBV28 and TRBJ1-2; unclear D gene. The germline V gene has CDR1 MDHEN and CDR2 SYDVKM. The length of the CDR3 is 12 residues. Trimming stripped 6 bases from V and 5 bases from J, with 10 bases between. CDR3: CASSLKGYGYTF. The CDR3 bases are TGTGCCAGCAGCTTAAAGGGATATGGCTACACCTTC.

The CDR3 loop reads CASSLLERQGDRGYTF. For the CDR3, the DNA is TGTGCCAGCAGTTTATTAGAACGACAGGGTGATCGTGGCTACACCTTC. The chain carries TRBV12-3 or TRBV12-4 and TRBJ1-2; 7 bases fit TRBD1. The CDR3 extends over 16 amino acids. The junction had 13 bases not matched to a gene; V was cut back by 2 bases and J by 7 bases.

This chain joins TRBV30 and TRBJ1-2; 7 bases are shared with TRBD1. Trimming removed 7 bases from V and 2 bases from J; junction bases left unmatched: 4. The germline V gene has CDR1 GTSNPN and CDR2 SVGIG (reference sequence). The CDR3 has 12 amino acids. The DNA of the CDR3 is TGTGCCTTAATGACAGGGAACTATGGCTACACCTTC. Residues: CALMTGNYGYTF. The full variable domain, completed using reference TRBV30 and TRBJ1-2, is SQTIHQWPATLVQPVGSPLSLECTVEGTSNPNLYWYRQAAGRGLQLLFYSVGIGQISSEVPQNLSASRPQDRQFILSSKKLLLSDSGFYLCALMTGNYGYTFGSGTRLTVV.